This TCR beta chain was found in a study of T-cell reconstitution after alpha-beta-depleted transplantation in children. Unique molecular identifiers tagged the TCRbeta library. TCRdb reanalysed the PCR reads using MiXCR and keeps one entry per CDR3 protein. The sample carries about 360,000 distinct CDR3 sequences, 10% to 15% recorded once. This clonotype was found a few times. This CDR3 region has 14 residues. Germline CDR1 reads SGHRS; CDR2 reads YFSETQ. Losses at the gene ends were 2 bases for V and 5 bases for J; bases not matched to a gene: 5. The source is a human donor who donated a stem cell graft to a child with Fanconi anemia. Sequencing used PBMCs, obtained from the stem cell graft. V usage is TRBV5-1 and J usage is TRBJ2-3; 7 bases map to TRBD1. In DNA, the CDR3 is TGCGCCAGCAGCTTTGGACAGGCGGAAGATACGCAGTATTTT. Protein sequence: CASSFGQAEDTQYF.